The clone carrying this T cell receptor (beta chain) was seen only a few times. Its specificity is not known. Reverse transcribing all isolated RNA meant expressed TCRB transcripts were sequenced. Sequenced by immunoSEQ multiplex PCR; TCRdb stores in-frame clones only, minus some. The table records more than 250,000 clones, roughly 22% of them present only once. The data stem from a study of beta chain features in type 1 diabetes. Trimming pared 4 bases from V and 7 bases from J, leaving 14 bases between. The CDR3 contains 14 residues. CDR1 and CDR2 from the germline V gene are MDHEN and SYDVKM. The study's findings and limits: A pattern of fewer insertions and more deletions at VDJ junctions was seen in type 1 diabetes patients. Moderate yet significant TCRB CDR3 shortening was seen in Type 1 diabetes patients in all four CD4+ subsets.

Sequenced sample: naive CD4+ T cells from blood. The chain employs TRBV28 and TRBJ2-1; TRBD1 is a possible D gene (6 bases). This TCR was recovered from a woman aged 40 to 55 with type 1 diabetes. This chain's CDR3 is CASSSHQGRNEQFF. CDR3 DNA sequence: TGTGCCAGCAGTTCCCACCAGGGGCGGAATGAGCAGTTCTTC. Looking up the rest from reference TRBV28 and TRBJ2-1 gives the full variable domain: DVKVTQSSRYLVKRTGEKVFLECVQDMDHENMFWYRQDPGLGLRLIYFSYDVKMKEKGDIPEGYSVSREKKERFSLILESASTNQTSMYLCASSSHQGRNEQFFGPGTRLTVL.